This T cell receptor (beta chain) came from a study of blood T cells in healthy people across ages. Per sample, no less than 5 micrograms of total RNA were extracted. Study results and caveats: Per-million-T-cell TCR beta diversity fell roughly linearly with age.

As concerns this clonotype: Its antigen is unidentified.

A sample-barcoded 5' primer and a J-beta primer mix were used in a second PCR of roughly 6 to 11 cycles. Each single sample gave us at least 2.5 million CDR3-containing paired-end reads. Via MiXCR, TCRdb re-called the 5' RACE reads, giving one row per CDR3 protein. The sample records about 720,000 distinct CDR3 sequences, over 20% being singletons. The germline V gene has CDR1 KGHSH and CDR2 LQKENI. The length of the CDR3 is 14 residues. Trimming took 3 bases from V and 8 from J; bases not matched to a gene: 6. The chain is built from TRBV18 and TRBJ1-4; 7 positions agree with TRBD1. Sequenced material: blood. This TCR was sampled from a man between 65 and 85 years old in good health. The CDR3 DNA follows: TGTGCCAGCTCACCCCGACAGGGCCAAGAAAAACTGTTTTTT. Protein sequence: CASSPRQGQEKLFF.